What follows is one T cell receptor beta chain and its context. No antigen is known for it. The germline V and J ends were trimmed by 4 bases and 1 base, with 11 bases remaining between them. CDR3 length: 14 amino acids. Germline CDR1 is SGHDT and CDR2 is YYEEEE. This record belongs to a study of CD8 T cells in ankylosing spondylitis. Study outcomes and limitations: Matched synovial fluid from ankylosing spondylitis patients was reported to be enriched for disease-linked clones. A TCR beta motif made of 7 to 9 highly homologous variants seemed typical of ankylosing spondylitis blood.

TCRdb re-called the 5' RACE reads through MiXCR, storing one row per CDR3 protein. The sample lists 350,000 or so distinct CDR3 sequences, 6.5% to 10% seen once, with just over 14% in the top ten. This receptor was identified in a male donor with ankylosing spondylitis. The chain recombines TRBV5-6 with TRBJ1-1; D remains unclear. The specimen sequenced was blood, either unsorted or a sorted T cell fraction (not recorded which). CDR3 DNA: TGTGCCAGCAGCCACGGGCAGTCGAACACTGAAGCTTTCTTT. This encodes CASSHGQSNTEAFF. The full variable domain, with the rest looked up from reference TRBV5-6 and TRBJ1-1, is DAGVTQSPTHLIKTRGQQVTLRCSPKSGHDTVSWYQQALGQGPQFIFQYYEEEERQRGNFPDRFSGHQFPNYSSELNVNALLLGDSALYLCASSHGQSNTEAFFGQGTRLTVV.